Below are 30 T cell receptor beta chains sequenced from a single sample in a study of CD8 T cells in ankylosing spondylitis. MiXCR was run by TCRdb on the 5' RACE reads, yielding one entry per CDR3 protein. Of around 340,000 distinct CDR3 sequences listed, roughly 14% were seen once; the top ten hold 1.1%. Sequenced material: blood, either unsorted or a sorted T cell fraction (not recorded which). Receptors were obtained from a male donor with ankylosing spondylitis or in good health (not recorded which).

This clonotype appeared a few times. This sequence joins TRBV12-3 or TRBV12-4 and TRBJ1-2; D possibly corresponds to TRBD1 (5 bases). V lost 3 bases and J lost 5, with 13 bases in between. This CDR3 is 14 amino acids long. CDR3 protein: CASSLERGPYGYTF. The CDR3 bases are TGTGCCAGCAGTTTGGAGAGGGGACCTTATGGCTACACCTTC.

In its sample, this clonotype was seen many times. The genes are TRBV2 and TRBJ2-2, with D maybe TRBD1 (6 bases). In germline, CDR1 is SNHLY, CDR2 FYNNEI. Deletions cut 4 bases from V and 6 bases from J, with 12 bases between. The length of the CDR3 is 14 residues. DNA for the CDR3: TGTGCCAGCAGTGGGGGGCCAGGGGCCGGGGAGCTGTTTTTT. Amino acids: CASSGGPGAGELFF.

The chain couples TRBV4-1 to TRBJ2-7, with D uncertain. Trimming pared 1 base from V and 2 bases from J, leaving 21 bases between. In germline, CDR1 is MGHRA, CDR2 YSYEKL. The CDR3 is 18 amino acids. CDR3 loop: CASSQVVRVAGDTYEQYF. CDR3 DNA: TGCGCCAGCAGCCAAGTCGTCCGGGTGGCAGGTGATACCTACGAGCAGTACTTC.

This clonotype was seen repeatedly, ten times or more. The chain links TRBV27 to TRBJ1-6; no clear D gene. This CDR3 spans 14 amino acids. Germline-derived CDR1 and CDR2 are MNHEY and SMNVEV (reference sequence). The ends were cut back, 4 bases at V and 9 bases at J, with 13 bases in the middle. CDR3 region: CASSSDGGGSPLHF. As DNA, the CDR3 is TGTGCCAGCAGTTCCGACGGAGGAGGTTCACCCCTCCACTTT.

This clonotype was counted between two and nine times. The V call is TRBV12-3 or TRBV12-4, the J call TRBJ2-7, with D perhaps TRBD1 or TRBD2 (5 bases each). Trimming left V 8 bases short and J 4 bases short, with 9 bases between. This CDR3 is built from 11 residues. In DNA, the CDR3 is TGTGCCAGCGGGGGAATTTACGAGCAGTACTTC. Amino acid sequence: CASGGIYEQYF.

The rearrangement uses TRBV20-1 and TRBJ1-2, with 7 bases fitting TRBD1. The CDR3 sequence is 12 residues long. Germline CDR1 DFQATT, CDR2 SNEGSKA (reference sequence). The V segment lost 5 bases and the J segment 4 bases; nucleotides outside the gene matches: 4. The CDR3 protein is CSAGQDVYGYTF. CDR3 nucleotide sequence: TGCAGTGCTGGACAGGACGTCTATGGCTACACCTTC.

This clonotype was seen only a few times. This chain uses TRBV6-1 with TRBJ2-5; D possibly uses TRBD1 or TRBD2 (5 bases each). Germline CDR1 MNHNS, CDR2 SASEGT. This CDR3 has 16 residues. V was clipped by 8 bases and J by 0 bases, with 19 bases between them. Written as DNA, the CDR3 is TGTGCCAGCTCAGGACGGGGCCACTTGTACCAAGAGACCCAGTACTTC. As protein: CASSGRGHLYQETQYF.

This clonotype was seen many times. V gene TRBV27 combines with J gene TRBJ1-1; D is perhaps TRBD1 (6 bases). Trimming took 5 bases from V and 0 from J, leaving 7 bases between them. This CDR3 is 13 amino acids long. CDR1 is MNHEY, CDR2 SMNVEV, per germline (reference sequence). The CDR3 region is CASSNRVNTEAFF. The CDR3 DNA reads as TGTGCCAGCAGTAACAGGGTGAACACTGAAGCTTTCTTT.

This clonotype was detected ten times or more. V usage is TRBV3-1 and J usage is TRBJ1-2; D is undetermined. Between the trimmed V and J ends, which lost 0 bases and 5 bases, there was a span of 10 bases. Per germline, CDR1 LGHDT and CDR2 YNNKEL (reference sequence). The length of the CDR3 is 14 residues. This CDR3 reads CASSQDTGKYGYTF. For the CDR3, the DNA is TGTGCCAGCAGCCAAGATACGGGGAAATATGGCTACACCTTC.

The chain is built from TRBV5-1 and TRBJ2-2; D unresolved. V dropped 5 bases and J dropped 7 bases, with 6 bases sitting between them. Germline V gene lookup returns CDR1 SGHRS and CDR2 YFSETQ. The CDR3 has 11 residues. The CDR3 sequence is CASRSIGELFF. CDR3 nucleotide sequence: TGCGCCAGCAGATCGATCGGGGAGCTGTTTTTT. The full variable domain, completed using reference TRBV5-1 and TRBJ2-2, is KAGVTQTPRYLIKTRGQQVTLSCSPISGHRSVSWYQQTPGQGLQFLFEYFSETQRNKGNFPGRFSGRQFSNSRSEMNVSTLELGDSALYLCASRSIGELFFGEGSRLTVL.

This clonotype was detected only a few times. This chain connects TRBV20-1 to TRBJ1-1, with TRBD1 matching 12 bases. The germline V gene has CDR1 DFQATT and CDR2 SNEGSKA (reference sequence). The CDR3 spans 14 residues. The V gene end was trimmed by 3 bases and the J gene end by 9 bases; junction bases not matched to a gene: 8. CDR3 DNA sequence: TGCAGTGCTAGCGTCCGGGACAGGGGGCACCAAGCTTTCTTT. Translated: CSASVRDRGHQAFF.

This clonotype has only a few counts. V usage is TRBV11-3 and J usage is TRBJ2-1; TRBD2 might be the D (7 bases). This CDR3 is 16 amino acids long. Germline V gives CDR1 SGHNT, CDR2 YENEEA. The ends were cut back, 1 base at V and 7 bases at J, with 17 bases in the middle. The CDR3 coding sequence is TGTGCCAGCAGCTTAGGCGGGGGCCCCCCGGGAAATGAGCAGTTCTTC. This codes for CASSLGGGPPGNEQFF.

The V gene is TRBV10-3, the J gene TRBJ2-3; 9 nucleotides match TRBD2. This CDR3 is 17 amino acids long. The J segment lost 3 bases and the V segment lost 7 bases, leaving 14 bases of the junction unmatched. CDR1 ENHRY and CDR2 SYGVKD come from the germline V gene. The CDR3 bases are TGTGCCATCAAACCGCGGGAGGGCCTTCTAGTGACAGATACGCAGTATTTT. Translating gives CAIKPREGLLVTDTQYF.

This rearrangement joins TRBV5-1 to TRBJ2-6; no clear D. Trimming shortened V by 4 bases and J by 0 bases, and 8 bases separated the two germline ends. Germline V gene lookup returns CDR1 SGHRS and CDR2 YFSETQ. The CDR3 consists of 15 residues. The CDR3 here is CASSPQASGANVLTF. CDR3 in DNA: TGCGCCAGCAGCCCCCAGGCCTCTGGGGCCAACGTCCTGACTTTC.

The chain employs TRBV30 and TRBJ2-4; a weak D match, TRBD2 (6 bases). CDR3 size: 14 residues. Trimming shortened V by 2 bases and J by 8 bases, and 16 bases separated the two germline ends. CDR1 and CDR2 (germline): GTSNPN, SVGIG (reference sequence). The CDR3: CAWSPAAGGYIQYF. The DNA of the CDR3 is TGTGCCTGGAGTCCCGCCGCCGGGGGATACATTCAGTACTTC. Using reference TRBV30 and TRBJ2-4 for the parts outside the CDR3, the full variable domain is SQTIHQWPATLVQPVGSPLSLECTVEGTSNPNLYWYRQAAGRGLQLLFYSVGIGQISSEVPQNLSASRPQDRQFILSSKKLLLSDSGFYLCAWSPAAGGYIQYFGAGTRLSVL.

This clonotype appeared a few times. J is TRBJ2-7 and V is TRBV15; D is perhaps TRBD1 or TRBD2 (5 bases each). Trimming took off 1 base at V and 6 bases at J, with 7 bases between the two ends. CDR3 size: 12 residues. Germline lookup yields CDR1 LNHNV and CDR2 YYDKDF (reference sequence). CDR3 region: CATSRAGLEQYF. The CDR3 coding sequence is TGTGCCACCAGCAGAGCGGGGCTCGAGCAGTACTTC.

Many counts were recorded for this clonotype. CDR3 region: CASSPGTTNTGELFF. CDR3 DNA: TGCGCCAGCAGCCCCGGGACCACGAACACCGGGGAGCTGTTTTTT. This chain links TRBV5-1 with TRBJ2-2; D possibly uses TRBD1 or TRBD2 (5 bases each). V was shortened by 4 bases and J by 0 bases, with 10 bases between the two germline ends. The CDR3 totals 15 residues. Per germline, CDR1 SGHRS and CDR2 YFSETQ.

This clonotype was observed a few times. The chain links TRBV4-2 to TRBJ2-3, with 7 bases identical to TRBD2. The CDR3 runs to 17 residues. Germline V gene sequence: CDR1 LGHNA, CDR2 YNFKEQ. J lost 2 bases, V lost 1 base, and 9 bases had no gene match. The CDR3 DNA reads TGTGCCAGCAGCCAAGGGGTACTAGCGCTGCCCACAGATACGCAGTATTTT. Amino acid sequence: CASSQGVLALPTDTQYF.

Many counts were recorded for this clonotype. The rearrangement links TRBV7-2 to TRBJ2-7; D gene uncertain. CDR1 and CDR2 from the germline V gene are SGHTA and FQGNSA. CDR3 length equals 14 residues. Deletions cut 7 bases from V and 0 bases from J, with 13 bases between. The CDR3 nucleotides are TGTGCCAGCACCAAGGACCCGAACTCCTACGAGCAGTACTTC. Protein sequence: CASTKDPNSYEQYF.

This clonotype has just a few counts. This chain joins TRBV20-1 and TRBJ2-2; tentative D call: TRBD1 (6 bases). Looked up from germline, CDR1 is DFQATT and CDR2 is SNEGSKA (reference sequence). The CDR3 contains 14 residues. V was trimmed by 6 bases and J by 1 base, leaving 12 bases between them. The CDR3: CSARLTGNTGELFF. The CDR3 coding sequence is TGCAGTGCGAGGTTGACAGGGAACACCGGGGAGCTGTTTTTT.

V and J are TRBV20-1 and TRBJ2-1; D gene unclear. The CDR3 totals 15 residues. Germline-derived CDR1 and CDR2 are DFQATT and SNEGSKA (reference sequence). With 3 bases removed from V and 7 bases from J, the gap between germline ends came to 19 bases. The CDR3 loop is CSASLRPENYNEQFF. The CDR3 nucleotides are TGCAGTGCTAGCCTACGGCCGGAAAATTATAATGAGCAGTTCTTC.

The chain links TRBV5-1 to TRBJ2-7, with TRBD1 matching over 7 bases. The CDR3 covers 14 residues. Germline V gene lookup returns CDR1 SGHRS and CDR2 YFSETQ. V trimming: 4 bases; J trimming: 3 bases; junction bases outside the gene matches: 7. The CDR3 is CASSPGDSYYEQYF. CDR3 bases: TGCGCCAGCAGCCCTGGGGACAGTTACTACGAGCAGTACTTC. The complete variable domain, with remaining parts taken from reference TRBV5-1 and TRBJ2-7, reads KAGVTQTPRYLIKTRGQQVTLSCSPISGHRSVSWYQQTPGQGLQFLFEYFSETQRNKGNFPGRFSGRQFSNSRSEMNVSTLELGDSALYLCASSPGDSYYEQYFGPGTRLTVT.

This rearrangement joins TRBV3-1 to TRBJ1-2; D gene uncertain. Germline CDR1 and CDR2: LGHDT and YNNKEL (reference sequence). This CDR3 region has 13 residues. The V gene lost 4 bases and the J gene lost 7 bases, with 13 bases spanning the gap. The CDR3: CASSLKAGGGYTF. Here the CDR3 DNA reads TGTGCCAGCAGCCTTAAAGCAGGAGGTGGCTACACCTTC. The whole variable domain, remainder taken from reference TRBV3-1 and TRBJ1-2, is DTAVSQTPKYLVTQMGNDKSIKCEQNLGHDTMYWYKQDSKKFLKIMFSYNNKELIINETVPNRFSPKSPDKAHLNLHINSLELGDSAVYFCASSLKAGGGYTFGSGTRLTVV.

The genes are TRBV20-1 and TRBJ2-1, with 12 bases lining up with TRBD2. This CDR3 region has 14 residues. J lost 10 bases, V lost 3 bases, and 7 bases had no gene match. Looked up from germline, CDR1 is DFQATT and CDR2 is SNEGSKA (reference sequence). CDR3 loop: CSARASGRGSEQFF. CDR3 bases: TGCAGTGCTAGGGCTAGCGGGAGGGGAAGCGAGCAGTTCTTC.

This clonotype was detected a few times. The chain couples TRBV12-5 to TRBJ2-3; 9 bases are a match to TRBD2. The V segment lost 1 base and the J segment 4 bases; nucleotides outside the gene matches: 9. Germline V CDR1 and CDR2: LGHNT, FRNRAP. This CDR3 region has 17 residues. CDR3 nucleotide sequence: TGTGCTAGTGGTTTGGCAGGGAGCGGGGGGTTTTCAGATACGCAGTATTTT. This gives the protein CASGLAGSGGFSDTQYF.

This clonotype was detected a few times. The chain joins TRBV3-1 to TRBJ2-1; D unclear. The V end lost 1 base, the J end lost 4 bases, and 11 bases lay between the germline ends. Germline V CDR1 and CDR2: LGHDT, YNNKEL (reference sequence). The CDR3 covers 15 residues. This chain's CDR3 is CASSQAGWIYNEQFF. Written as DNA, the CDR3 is TGTGCCAGCAGCCAAGCTGGGTGGATTTACAATGAGCAGTTCTTC.

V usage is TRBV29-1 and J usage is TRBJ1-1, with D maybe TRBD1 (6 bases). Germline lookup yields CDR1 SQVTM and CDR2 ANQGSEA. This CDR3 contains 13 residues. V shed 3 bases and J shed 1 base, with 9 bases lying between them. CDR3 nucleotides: TGCAGCGTTGAGGCGGGGGCGAACACTGAAGCTTTCTTT. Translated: CSVEAGANTEAFF.

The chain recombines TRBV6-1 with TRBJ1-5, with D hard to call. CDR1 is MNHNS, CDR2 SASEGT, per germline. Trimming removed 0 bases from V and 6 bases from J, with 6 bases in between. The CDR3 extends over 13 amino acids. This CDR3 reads CASSEAGIQPQHF. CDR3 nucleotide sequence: TGTGCCAGCAGTGAAGCTGGGATTCAGCCCCAGCATTTT.

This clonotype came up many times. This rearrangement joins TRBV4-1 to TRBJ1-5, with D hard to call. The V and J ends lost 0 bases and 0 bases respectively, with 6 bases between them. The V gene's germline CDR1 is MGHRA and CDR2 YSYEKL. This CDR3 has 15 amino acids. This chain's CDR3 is CASSQEYSSNQPQHF. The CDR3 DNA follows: TGCGCCAGCAGCCAAGAGTACAGTAGCAATCAGCCCCAGCATTTT.

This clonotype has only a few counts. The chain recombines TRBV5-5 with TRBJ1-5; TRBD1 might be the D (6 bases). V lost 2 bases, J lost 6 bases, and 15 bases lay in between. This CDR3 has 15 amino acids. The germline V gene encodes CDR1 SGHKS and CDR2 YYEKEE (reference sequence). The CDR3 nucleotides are TGTGCCAGCAGCTTTACGGCAGGGGATAGTCAGCCCCAGCATTTT. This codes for CASSFTAGDSQPQHF. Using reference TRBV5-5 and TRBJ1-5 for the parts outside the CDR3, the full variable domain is DAGVTQSPTHLIKTRGQQVTLRCSPISGHKSVSWYQQVLGQGPQFIFQYYEKEERGRGNFPDRFSARQFPNYSSELNVNALLLGDSALYLCASSFTAGDSQPQHFGDGTRLSIL.